The present TCR beta chain was sequenced within a study of shared clonotypes between healthy human individuals. Background on the study: Donors had three CD4 naive, three CD4 memory, two CD8 naive and one CD8 memory plate apiece.

This clone was detected once. Antigen unknown. CDR1 is SGHRS, CDR2 YFSETQ, per germline. The J segment lost 0 bases and the V segment lost 6 bases, leaving 6 bases of the junction unmatched. This CDR3 spans 15 amino acids. The test was conducted at deep level. Some clones are missing from TCRdb's copy, which holds only in-frame ones; the method was immunoSEQ multiplex PCR. The sample lists some 2.3 million clones; approximately 95% were seen once. Study-wide results and caveats: The study found lower generation probabilities in non-shared clonotypes than in those shared by all four donors. Only a few donors were included, so the genetic and exposure-history diversity represented was limited.

The sample taken for sequencing was naive CD4+ T cells from PBMCs. The subset denotes: CD45RA+ positively selected. The clonotype comes from a man between 18 and 29 years old in good health. Some clones in this sample may be carry-over from other donors' samples. V usage is TRBV5-1 and J usage is TRBJ2-7; 10 positions match TRBD2. The CDR3 protein is CASKRLAGDSYEQYF. The CDR3 DNA follows: TGCGCCAGCAAGCGGCTAGCGGGGGACTCCTACGAGCAGTACTTC.